The rows below give T cell receptor beta chains drawn from one sample of a study of shared clonotypes between healthy human individuals. Produced via immunoSEQ multiplex PCR; TCRdb's table is partial and in-frame only. The profile shows about 1.5 million clones, roughly 96% of them singletons. The specimen sequenced was naive CD4+ T cells sorted from blood. All receptors come from a man aged 25-45 years in good health. CDR3s include the opening cysteine and the closing phenylalanine or tryptophan. A D gene is named only where the DNA matches it firmly. A clone size is listed for some rows: how often the clone was seen (once, few, many), or a class if it is expanded.

CDR3aa | CDR3nt | v_gene | d_gene | j_gene | abundance
CASSTDTQYF | TGTGCCAGCAGTACCGATACGCAGTATTTT | TRBV28 | - | TRBJ2-3 | -
CASSSGHILSNSNQPQHF | TGTGCCAGTAGTTCGGGGCATATTCTCTCGAATAGCAATCAGCCCCAGCATTTT | TRBV19 | - | TRBJ1-5 | once
CSVRGTGKLYEQYF | TGCAGCGTGAGAGGGACAGGCAAACTATACGAGCAGTACTTC | TRBV29-1 | TRBD1 | TRBJ2-7 | -
CASSFRGQPQHF | TGTGCCAGCAGCTTCAGGGGACAGCCCCAGCATTTT | TRBV5-6 | - | TRBJ1-5 | -
CASSLRRDPWPMNTEAFF | TGTGCCAGCAGCTTAAGGAGGGACCCTTGGCCCATGAACACTGAAGCTTTCTTT | TRBV11-1 | - | TRBJ1-1 | -
CASSPHRGETQYF | TGTGCCAGCAGCCCACACAGGGGTGAGACCCAGTACTTC | TRBV9 | TRBD1 | TRBJ2-5 | -
CSSFWSSYNEQFF | TGCAGCTCTTTTTGGAGTTCCTACAATGAGCAGTTCTTC | TRBV29-1 | - | TRBJ2-1 | -
CASSLSWGQNEKLFF | TGTGCCAGCAGCTTGTCGTGGGGCCAGAATGAAAAACTGTTTTTT | TRBV5-6 | - | TRBJ1-4 | once
CASSFELAGEGNEQFF | TGTGCCAGCAGCTTTGAACTAGCGGGAGAGGGAAATGAGCAGTTCTTC | TRBV11-3 | TRBD2 | TRBJ2-1 | -
CSVRQGVYEQYF | TGCAGCGTTAGACAGGGGGTCTACGAGCAGTACTTC | TRBV29-1 | TRBD1 | TRBJ2-7 | -
CASSTRQGPDTQYF | TGCGCCAGCAGCACTAGACAGGGACCAGATACGCAGTATTTT | TRBV5-1 | TRBD1 | TRBJ2-3 | -
CASSLGGAYTEQFF | TGTGCCAGCAGCTTAGGAGGGGCCTACACTGAGCAGTTCTTC | TRBV7-9 | - | TRBJ2-1 | -
CASSDHRTSTGELFF | TGCGCCAGCAGTGACCACAGGACATCTACCGGGGAGCTGTTTTTT | TRBV10-1 | - | TRBJ2-2 | -
CASSSLGLAGGSSYNEQFF | TGTGCCAGCAGCTCCCTCGGACTAGCGGGGGGAAGCTCCTACAATGAGCAGTTCTTC | TRBV7-9 | TRBD2 | TRBJ2-1 | once
CASSLAGFTGELFF | TGTGCCAGCAGTTTAGCGGGTTTTACCGGGGAGCTGTTTTTT | TRBV28 | - | TRBJ2-2 | -
CASSSHPIKAGVYSIVAGELFF | TGTGCCAGCAGTTCCCACCCAATTAAAGCGGGAGTCTACTCTATTGTCGCCGGGGAGCTGTTTTTT | TRBV27 | TRBD2 | TRBJ2-2 | -
CASSSFGTSGIEQYF | TGTGCCAGCAGCTCTTTCGGGACTAGCGGCATTGAGCAGTACTTC | TRBV7-2 | TRBD2 | TRBJ2-7 | -
CASSLGQSTEAFF | TGCGCCAGCAGCTTGGGGCAGTCCACTGAAGCTTTCTTT | TRBV5-1 | - | TRBJ1-1 | -
CASSARQGATSYNEQFF | TGTGCCAGCAGTGCCCGACAGGGGGCGACGTCCTACAATGAGCAGTTCTTC | TRBV28 | TRBD1 | TRBJ2-1 | -
CASSLRDRGESEQYF | TGTGCCAGCAGCCTCCGGGACAGGGGTGAAAGTGAGCAGTACTTC | TRBV5-4 | TRBD1 | TRBJ2-7 | -
CASSLLWTGGSYEQYF | TGTGCCAGCAGCTTACTTTGGACAGGGGGCTCCTACGAGCAGTACTTC | TRBV7-9 | TRBD1 | TRBJ2-7 | -
CASSLAGLGTQYF | TGTGCCAGCAGCTTAGCCGGCCTAGGGACCCAGTACTTC | TRBV7-9 | - | TRBJ2-5 | -
CASGSGIYEQYF | TGTGCCAGCGGGTCAGGAATCTACGAGCAGTACTTC | TRBV28 | - | TRBJ2-7 | -
CASRGPGSLNTEAFF | TGTGCCAGCAGGGGTCCAGGCAGCCTGAACACTGAAGCTTTCTTT | TRBV9 | - | TRBJ1-1 | -
CASSSPTVRGSTQYF | TGTGCCAGCAGCTCCCCGACAGTGAGGGGAAGTACGCAGTATTTT | TRBV5-8 | - | TRBJ2-3 | -
CAWSALLAGLNEQFF | TGTGCCTGGAGTGCCCTACTAGCGGGACTCAATGAGCAGTTCTTC | TRBV30 | TRBD2 | TRBJ2-1 | -
CASSKAGRTYNEQFF | TGTGCCAGTAGTAAGGCGGGCCGAACCTACAATGAGCAGTTCTTC | TRBV19 | - | TRBJ2-1 | -
CSVESGSSYNEQFF | TGCAGCGTTGAAAGCGGGAGCTCCTACAATGAGCAGTTCTTC | TRBV29-1 | TRBD2 | TRBJ2-1 | -
CASSPAGGNYGYTF | TGTGCCAGCTCACCGGCAGGGGGGAACTATGGCTACACCTTC | TRBV18 | TRBD1 | TRBJ1-2 | -
CASSPGTGGSYEQYF | TGTGCCAGCTCACCGGGGACAGGGGGGTCCTACGAGCAGTACTTC | TRBV18 | TRBD1 | TRBJ2-7 | -
CASSLEVGQGFLEQYF | TGTGCCAGCAGCTTGGAGGTGGGACAGGGGTTCCTCGAGCAGTACTTC | TRBV5-4 | TRBD1 | TRBJ2-7 | -
CASSHDPSRVETQYF | TGTGCCAGCAGCCACGACCCGAGCCGTGTGGAGACCCAGTACTTC | TRBV5-4 | - | TRBJ2-5 | once
CASSLRAGGSGYTF | TGTGCCAGCAGTCTCCGGGCCGGTGGTTCTGGCTACACCTTC | TRBV6-5 | - | TRBJ1-2 | -
CASSQEGVQDPDTQYF | TGCGCCAGCAGCCAAGAAGGGGTCCAGGATCCAGATACGCAGTATTTT | TRBV4-3 | - | TRBJ2-3 | -
CASSYSYGGGEDTQYF | TGTGCCAGCAGTTACTCATACGGGGGCGGGGAAGATACGCAGTATTTT | TRBV6-5 | - | TRBJ2-3 | -
CASSLRRGLASSYNEQFF | TGTGCCAGCAGTTTACGGCGGGGACTCGCAAGCTCCTACAATGAGCAGTTCTTC | TRBV28 | - | TRBJ2-1 | once
CASRVRALGTQYF | TGTGCCAGCAGGGTTAGGGCGCTCGGGACCCAGTACTTC | TRBV28 | - | TRBJ2-5 | once
CASSEAPRGEQYF | TGTGCCAGCAGTGAAGCTCCACGGGGGGAGCAGTACTTC | TRBV2 | - | TRBJ2-7 | -
CASSLGGTSGNTIYF | TGTGCCAGCAGTTTAGGGGGTACGTCTGGAAACACCATATATTTT | TRBV28 | - | TRBJ1-3 | -
CASTPTGTGVSYEQYF | TGTGCCAGCACCCCGACCGGGACAGGGGTTTCCTACGAGCAGTACTTC | TRBV11-3 | TRBD1 | TRBJ2-7 | -
CASSLSSWTSEKLFF | TGTGCCAGCAGCTTATCTTCGTGGACTTCTGAAAAACTGTTTTTT | TRBV7-9 | - | TRBJ1-4 | -
CASSPLIGGKMAGELFF | TGTGCCAGCTCACCACTAATCGGCGGGAAGATGGCCGGGGAGCTGTTTTTT | TRBV18 | - | TRBJ2-2 | -
CASSVGGVHYGYTF | TGTGCCAGCAGCGTAGGGGGTGTGCACTATGGCTACACCTTC | TRBV9 | - | TRBJ1-2 | -
CASSVIGHSYEQYF | TGTGCCAGCAGCGTAATCGGCCACTCCTACGAGCAGTACTTC | TRBV9 | - | TRBJ2-7 | -